These 29 T cell receptor beta chains share one sample of origin, sequenced in a study of T cell responses to AZD1222 COVID-19 vaccine (dated by TCRdb to about 2021). The time point label of this sample denotes: baseline before first vaccination. Library generation was performed with the immunoSEQ multiplex PCR assay. TCRdb mirrors the immuneACCESS table, restricted to in-frame sequences. Some clones are absent from its copies; in checked studies, under half trace to an unresolved V gene, and the reason for the others is unknown. This sample is represented by 130,000 to 150,000 clones; about 92% of them were singletons. Of the sample, under 2% is held by the ten largest clones. The input for sequencing was peripheral blood, taken on day 0 of AZD1222 vaccination. The receptors stem from an adult in good health.

The V gene is TRBV7-6, the J gene TRBJ1-4; 9 bases are shared with TRBD1. Germline CDR1 and CDR2: SGHVS and FNYEAQ. The junction had 6 bases not matched to a gene; V was cut back by 1 base and J by 3 bases. The CDR3 loop spans 17 amino acids. CDR3 loop: CASSLETGGSANEKLFF. The CDR3 DNA reads TGTGCCAGCAGCTTAGAAACAGGGGGCTCGGCTAATGAAAAACTGTTTTTT.

The sample holds one count of this clone. The chain carries TRBV3-1 (or the pseudogene TRBV3-2) and TRBJ1-5; D gene uncertain. Germline V CDR1 and CDR2: LGHDT, YNNKEL (reference sequence). The CDR3 runs to 19 residues. Trimming pared 3 bases from V and 0 bases from J, leaving 21 bases between. This CDR3 reads CASSQDFYSGVGSNQPQHF. Written as DNA, the CDR3 is TGTGCCAGCAGCCAGGATTTTTATTCTGGGGTCGGTAGCAATCAGCCCCAGCATTTT.

The rearrangement uses TRBV5-4 and TRBJ1-5; a possible D gene is TRBD1 (6 bases). Trimming removed 0 bases at V and 0 bases at J, with 19 bases between. CDR1 and CDR2 (germline): SGHNT, YYREEE (reference sequence). The CDR3 runs 19 residues. CDR3 region: CASSLGGQPGRDSNQPQHF. The DNA for the CDR3 is TGTGCCAGCAGCTTGGGGGGGCAGCCTGGACGAGATAGCAATCAGCCCCAGCATTTT.

The chain carries TRBV6-5 and TRBJ1-5; 7 nucleotides line up with TRBD1. There are 14 residues in the CDR3. Unmatched junction bases numbered 5, after V lost 0 bases and J lost 9 bases. Per the germline V gene, CDR1 is MNHEY and CDR2 is SVGAGI. The CDR3 region has the DNA TGTGCCAGCAGTTACTCGAGACAGGGTGGGCCCCAGCATTTT. This codes for CASSYSRQGGPQHF.

This chain links TRBV23-1 with TRBJ2-3; a weak D match, TRBD1 (5 bases). TRBV23-1 is assigned to the ORF class and has an uncertain function. CDR3 length: 15 residues. The V end lost 7 bases, the J end lost 2 bases, and 16 bases lay between the germline ends. CDR3: CASKVRDPPTDTQYF. The CDR3 DNA follows: TGCGCCAGCAAGGTCAGGGATCCCCCCACAGATACGCAGTATTTT.

This chain joins TRBV7-8 and TRBJ1-1; D is uncertain. Germline V gene data show CDR1 as SGHVS and CDR2 as FQNEAQ. V was shortened by 0 bases and J by 1 base, with 3 bases between the two germline ends. This CDR3 region has 13 residues. CDR3 loop: CASSLAGNTEAFF. The CDR3 DNA is TGTGCCAGCAGCTTAGCGGGGAACACTGAAGCTTTCTTT.

The sample holds one count of this clone. The CDR3 region has the DNA TGTGCCAGCAGTGAAGCGAACAGGGCGCAGACCCAGTACTTC. It codes for CASSEANRAQTQYF. The rearrangement uses TRBV2 and TRBJ2-5, with TRBD1 as a possible D gene (6 bases). V lost 0 bases, J lost 6 bases, and 11 bases lay in between. This CDR3 is 14 amino acids long. CDR1 and CDR2 (germline): SNHLY, FYNNEI.

A single count supports this clone. This chain links TRBV10-2 with TRBJ2-4, with 9 bases identical to TRBD2. This CDR3 region has 14 residues. Germline V gene lookup returns CDR1 WSHSY and CDR2 SAAADI. V lost 7 bases to trimming and J lost 4 bases; unmatched junction nucleotides: 5. CDR3 bases: TGCGCCAGCACCCTGGGACTAGCTAAAAACATTCAGTACTTC. This translates into CASTLGLAKNIQYF.

The CDR3 loop is CASSHGGSNSPLHF. The CDR3 coding sequence is TGTGCCAGCAGCCATGGAGGGAGTAATTCACCCCTCCACTTT. The rearrangement links TRBV3-1 (or the pseudogene TRBV3-2) to TRBJ1-6; no definite D call. Germline V gives CDR1 LGHDT, CDR2 YNNKEL (reference sequence). The CDR3 contains 14 residues. The V end was cut by 3 bases, the J end by 6 bases, with 9 bases between.

This CDR3 is CASSRFGGGEAFF. The CDR3 DNA is TGTGCCAGCAGTCGGTTCGGGGGCGGTGAAGCTTTCTTT. This rearrangement joins TRBV12-3 or TRBV12-4 to TRBJ1-1; weak D call: TRBD1 (6 bases). Trimming cost V 5 bases and J 7 bases, with 14 bases left between them. The CDR3 runs to 13 residues.

The count of this clone is one. The chain uses TRBV18 and TRBJ1-1; TRBD1 might be the D (6 bases). This CDR3 has 17 residues. The germline V gene has CDR1 KGHSH and CDR2 LQKENI. Trimming took off 1 base at V and 5 bases at J, with 20 bases between the two ends. The CDR3 sequence is CASSPRTDKLRKTEAFF. The CDR3 bases are TGTGCCAGCTCACCACGGACAGACAAGTTGCGTAAGACTGAAGCTTTCTTT.

The chain is built from TRBV19 and TRBJ1-1; the match to TRBD1 covers 8 bases. V was pared by 1 base and J by 6 bases, with 7 bases of the junction left unmatched. The CDR3 spans 15 residues. From germline, CDR1 is LNHDA and CDR2 SQIVND (reference sequence). CDR3 DNA: TGTGCCAGTAGTATAGGAGCAGGGGGCCTCCCTGAAGCTTTCTTT. Translation: CASSIGAGGLPEAFF.

The chain employs TRBV6-6 and TRBJ1-3, with TRBD1 matching 9 bases. The CDR3 sequence is 13 residues long. V lost 4 bases, J lost 11 bases, and 6 bases stayed unmatched. Germline CDR1 and CDR2: MNHNY and SVGAGI (reference sequence). As DNA, the CDR3 is TGTGCCAGCAGTTCCGGGACAGGGTTTGCCATATATTTT. It encodes CASSSGTGFAIYF.

V and J are TRBV7-6 and TRBJ2-5; TRBD2 agrees at 11 bases. The CDR3 is 16 amino acids. Trimming cost V 5 bases and J 1 base; bases outside gene matches: 6. Germline CDR1 is SGHVS and CDR2 is FNYEAQ. The CDR3 here is CASSRGLAARQETQYF. The CDR3 nucleotides are TGTGCCAGCAGCCGGGGACTAGCGGCCCGCCAAGAGACCCAGTACTTC.

The chain uses TRBV7-7 and TRBJ2-5, with TRBD2 identical over 14 bases. Trimming took 4 bases from V and 9 from J; bases not matched to a gene: 13. CDR3 length: 17 amino acids. The germline V gene encodes CDR1 SSHAT and CDR2 FNYEAQ (reference sequence). CDR3 region: CASSSGTSGGPRGAQYF. CDR3 nucleotides: TGTGCCAGCAGCTCAGGGACTAGCGGGGGCCCGAGGGGGGCCCAGTACTTC.

This chain joins TRBV7-9 and TRBJ1-2; TRBD1 matches at 9 bases. Germline CDR1 and CDR2: SEHNR and FQNEAQ (reference sequence). Germline trimming cut 1 base from V and 4 bases from J; bases unmatched to any gene: 7. This CDR3 region has 16 residues. The CDR3 loop reads CASSLGAPGQGYGYTF. The CDR3 coding sequence is TGTGCCAGCAGCTTAGGGGCCCCGGGACAGGGCTATGGCTACACCTTC.

This clone was counted once. V is TRBV5-1 and J is TRBJ2-3; D is unresolved. V was pared by 5 bases and J by 6 bases, with 7 bases between. The CDR3 extends over 11 amino acids. Germline V CDR1 and CDR2: SGHRS, YFSETQ. CDR3 DNA: TGCGCCAGCAGTTACCGGGATACGCAGTATTTT. Translating gives CASSYRDTQYF.

V and J are TRBV6-1 and TRBJ1-5, with TRBD1 identical over 7 bases. With V trimmed by 2 bases and J by 3 bases, 4 bases remained unmatched. Looked up from germline, CDR1 is MNHNS and CDR2 is SASEGT. This CDR3 has 15 residues. CDR3 loop: CASSELTGPNQPQHF. The CDR3 DNA reads as TGTGCCAGCAGTGAACTGACAGGGCCCAATCAGCCCCAGCATTTT.

This chain links TRBV12-3 or TRBV12-4 with TRBJ1-2; 7 positions match TRBD1. The junction had 7 bases not matched to a gene; V was cut back by 4 bases and J by 8 bases. CDR3 size: 13 residues. The CDR3 region has the DNA TGTGCCAGCAGTTATGGAGGGGGCGTAGGCTACACCTTC. Its translation is CASSYGGGVGYTF.

The V and J genes are TRBV11-2 and TRBJ2-7; 8 nucleotides match TRBD1. CDR3 length equals 14 residues. The trim removed 5 bases at V and 2 bases at J, leaving 5 bases unmatched. In germline, CDR1 is SGHAT, CDR2 FQNNGV. CDR3 sequence: CASSPGQGTYEQYF. The CDR3 DNA follows: TGTGCCAGCAGCCCAGGACAGGGAACCTACGAGCAGTACTTC.

This clone was counted once. The chain has TRBV6-5 and TRBJ2-4; a possible D gene is TRBD2 (6 bases). Germline CDR1 is MNHEY and CDR2 is SVGAGI. Between the trimmed V and J ends, which lost 6 bases and 4 bases, there was a span of 13 bases. The CDR3 totals 14 residues. CDR3 sequence reads: CASSLAGGKNIQYF. The CDR3 nucleotides read TGTGCCAGCAGCCTCGCCGGGGGTAAAAACATTCAGTACTTC.

V is TRBV5-5 and J is TRBJ1-2, with TRBD1 matching over 8 bases. CDR1 is SGHKS, CDR2 YYEKEE, per germline (reference sequence). J gave up 2 bases and V 4 bases, and 4 bases lay outside the gene matches. The CDR3 extends over 14 amino acids. The CDR3 region is CASSDGQGNYGYTF. The CDR3 bases are TGTGCCAGCAGCGACGGACAGGGAAACTATGGCTACACCTTC.

The gene calls are TRBV6-5 and TRBJ2-3; D is possibly TRBD1 or TRBD2 (5 bases each). This CDR3 spans 15 amino acids. The ends were cut back, 2 bases at V and 2 bases at J, with 11 bases in the middle. From germline, CDR1 is MNHEY and CDR2 SVGAGI. The CDR3 here is CASSYTGTLTDTQYF. The CDR3 coding sequence is TGTGCCAGCAGTTACACCGGGACGCTCACAGATACGCAGTATTTT.

This chain links TRBV9 with TRBJ2-5; D is ambiguous. CDR3 length: 11 residues. Germline assignment: CDR1 SGDLS and CDR2 YYNGEE. The V gene lost 4 bases and the J gene lost 3 bases, with 4 bases spanning the gap. The CDR3 is CASSNEETQYF. CDR3 DNA: TGTGCCAGCAGCAACGAAGAGACCCAGTACTTC.

The chain recombines TRBV5-6 with TRBJ2-7, with a weak D call TRBD2 (5 bases). V lost 0 bases, J lost 3 bases, and 10 bases lay in between. The germline V gene has CDR1 SGHDT and CDR2 YYEEEE. CDR3 length equals 14 residues. CDR3 loop: CASSLDPGSYEQYF. The DNA of the CDR3 is TGTGCCAGCAGCTTGGATCCGGGGAGCTACGAGCAGTACTTC.

This rearrangement joins TRBV14 to TRBJ1-1; no definite D call. The CDR3 is 13 amino acids. CDR1 and CDR2 from the germline V gene are SGHDN and FVKESK. V was cut by 0 bases and J by 2 bases, with 4 bases left in between. The chain's CDR3 is CASSQDHNTEAFF. Here the CDR3 DNA reads TGTGCCAGCAGCCAAGATCACAACACTGAAGCTTTCTTT.

This chain connects TRBV25-1 to TRBJ1-1; 9 bases are a match to TRBD1. CDR1 is MGHDK and CDR2 is SYGVNS in the germline V gene. The trim removed 5 bases at V and 3 bases at J, leaving 4 bases unmatched. CDR3 length: 14 amino acids. CDR3 nucleotides: TGTGCCAGCAGTAACAGGGGGCGGGACACTGAAGCTTTCTTT. This codes for CASSNRGRDTEAFF.

The V and J genes are TRBV28 and TRBJ1-3; no definite D call. This CDR3 is built from 14 residues. The V gene lost 7 bases and the J gene lost 1 base, with 11 bases spanning the gap. Germline V lookup: CDR1 MDHEN, CDR2 SYDVKM. The CDR3 region is CASTTVRSGNTIYF. The DNA for the CDR3 is TGTGCCAGCACTACAGTACGGTCTGGAAACACCATATATTTT.

This chain joins TRBV9 and TRBJ1-4; 9 positions agree with TRBD1. Germline assignment: CDR1 SGDLS and CDR2 YYNGEE. This CDR3 is built from 16 residues. The ends lost 3 bases at V and 6 bases at J; junction bases unmatched: 9. The chain's CDR3 is CASSAGMGQGDEKLFF. CDR3 in DNA: TGTGCCAGCAGCGCAGGGATGGGACAGGGTGATGAAAAACTGTTTTTT.